This T cell receptor (beta chain) was sequenced during a study of T cell responses to AZD1222 COVID-19 vaccine. Study-wide context: Second doses that came at about 4 or about 12 weeks were put together. General observations from the study: Only a handful of AZD1222 recipients, more than five in all, had baseline seropositivity. Nearly half of spike-specific TCRs reportedly target variant regions that are unmutated in the B.1.351 and B.1.1.7 variants. Regions 160-218 and 743-854 dominated among vaccine-associated CD4 TCRs spanning spike.

The CDR3 sequence is 18 residues long. In germline, CDR1 is LGHNA, CDR2 YNFKEQ. V lost 5 bases and J 4 bases, leaving 21 bases between the germline ends. On this clone itself: Its target is not known.

Method: immunoSEQ multiplex PCR; TCRdb's copy keeps in-frame clones and lacks some. The sample yields roughly 150,000 clones, 90% seen once. The clonotype comes from an adult in good health. Sample: peripheral blood, taken on day 0 of AZD1222 vaccination. J is TRBJ2-6 and V is TRBV4-2; D possibly corresponds to TRBD1 (6 bases). CDR3 residues: CASSSAGTSNSGANVLTF. The CDR3 nucleotides read TGTGCCAGCAGCTCCGCCGGGACATCTAACTCCGGGGCCAACGTCCTGACTTTC.